These 3 T cell receptor beta chains came from one sample sequenced in a study of cytomegalovirus exposure and HLA in healthy donors. TCRdb keeps only in-frame clones here, not all; method: immunoSEQ multiplex PCR. The sample has fewer than 120,000 clones; 70% to 90% are singletons. The sample was PBMCs. These receptors came from a young woman in good health and CMV-seropositive.

The chain carries TRBV6-1 and TRBJ1-5, with D possibly matching TRBD1 (5 bases). The CDR3 has 12 amino acids. Trimming left V 10 bases short and J 9 bases short, with 16 bases between. Germline loops: CDR1 MNHNS, CDR2 SASEGT. CDR3 DNA sequence: TGTGCCACCAGCCAGGGATCCGGGCCCCAGCATTTT. This encodes CATSQGSGPQHF.

The chain has TRBV18 and TRBJ2-3; TRBD1 might be the D (6 bases). The germline V and J ends were trimmed by 4 bases and 0 bases, with 14 bases remaining between them. In germline, CDR1 is KGHSH, CDR2 LQKENI. CDR3 size: 16 residues. The CDR3 sequence: CASSLARGSSTDTQYF. CDR3 nucleotides: TGTGCCAGCTCACTCGCCAGGGGTTCTAGCACAGATACGCAGTATTTT.

The chain joins TRBV29-1 to TRBJ2-1; TRBD2 agrees at 9 bases. V trimming: 6 bases; J trimming: 1 base; junction bases outside the gene matches: 7. The CDR3 sequence is 15 residues long. Germline CDR1 and CDR2: SQVTM and ANQGSEA. The CDR3 sequence: CSVRGGAGSYNEQFF. The CDR3 DNA reads TGCAGCGTGCGCGGGGGGGCTGGGTCCTACAATGAGCAGTTCTTC.